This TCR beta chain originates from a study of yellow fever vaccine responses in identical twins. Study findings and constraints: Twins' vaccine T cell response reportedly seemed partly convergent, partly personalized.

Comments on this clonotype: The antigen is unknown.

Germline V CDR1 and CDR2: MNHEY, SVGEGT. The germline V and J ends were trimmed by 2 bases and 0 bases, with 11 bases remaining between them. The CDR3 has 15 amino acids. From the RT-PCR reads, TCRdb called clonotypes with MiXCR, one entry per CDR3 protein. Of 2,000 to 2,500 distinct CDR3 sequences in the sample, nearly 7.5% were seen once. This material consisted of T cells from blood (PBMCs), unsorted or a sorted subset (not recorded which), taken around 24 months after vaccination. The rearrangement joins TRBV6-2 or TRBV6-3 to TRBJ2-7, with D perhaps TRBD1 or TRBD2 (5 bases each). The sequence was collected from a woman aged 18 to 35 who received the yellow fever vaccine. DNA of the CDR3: TGTGCCAGCAGTTACAGGGGAGCCGGCTCCTACGAGCAGTACTTC. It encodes CASSYRGAGSYEQYF.